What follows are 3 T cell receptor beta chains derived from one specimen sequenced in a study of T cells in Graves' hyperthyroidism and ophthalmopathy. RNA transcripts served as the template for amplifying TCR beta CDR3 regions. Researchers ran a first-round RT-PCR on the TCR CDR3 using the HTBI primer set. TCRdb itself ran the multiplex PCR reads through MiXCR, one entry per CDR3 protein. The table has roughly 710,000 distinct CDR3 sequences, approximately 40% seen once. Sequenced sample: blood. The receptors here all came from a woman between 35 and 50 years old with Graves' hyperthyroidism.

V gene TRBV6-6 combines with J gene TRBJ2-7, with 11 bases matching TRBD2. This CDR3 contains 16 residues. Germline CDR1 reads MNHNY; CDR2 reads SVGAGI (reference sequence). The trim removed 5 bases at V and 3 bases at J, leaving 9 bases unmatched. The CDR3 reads CASSHARGTSGYEQYF. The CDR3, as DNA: TGTGCCAGCAGTCACGCACGTGGGACTAGCGGCTACGAGCAGTACTTC.

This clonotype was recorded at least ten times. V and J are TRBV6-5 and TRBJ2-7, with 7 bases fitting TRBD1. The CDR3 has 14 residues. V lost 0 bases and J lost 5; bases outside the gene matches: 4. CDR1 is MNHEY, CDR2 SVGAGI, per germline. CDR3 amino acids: CASSYSRQGHEQYF. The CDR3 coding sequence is TGTGCCAGCAGTTACTCAAGACAGGGCCACGAGCAGTACTTC.

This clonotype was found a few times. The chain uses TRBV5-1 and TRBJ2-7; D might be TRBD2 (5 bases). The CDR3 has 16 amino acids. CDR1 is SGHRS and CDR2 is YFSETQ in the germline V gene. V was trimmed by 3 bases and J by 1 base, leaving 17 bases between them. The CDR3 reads CASSSPGLAESYEQYF. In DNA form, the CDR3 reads TGCGCCAGCAGCTCCCCGGGGTTAGCTGAGTCCTACGAGCAGTACTTC. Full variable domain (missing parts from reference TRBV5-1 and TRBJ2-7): KAGVTQTPRYLIKTRGQQVTLSCSPISGHRSVSWYQQTPGQGLQFLFEYFSETQRNKGNFPGRFSGRQFSNSRSEMNVSTLELGDSALYLCASSSPGLAESYEQYFGPGTRLTVT.